This entry describes one T cell receptor beta chain. What it binds is unknown. Use of 60 Vbeta and 13 Jbeta primers characterized the PCR. Clones were read by immunoSEQ multiplex PCR, and TCRdb kept only the in-frame ones, dropping some. The sample lists approximately 210,000 clones, roughly 83% occurring once. Per the germline V gene, CDR1 is SGHNT and CDR2 is YYREEE (reference sequence). This CDR3 has 14 amino acids. The V end lost 3 bases, the J end lost 4 bases, and 13 bases lay between the germline ends. This sample was included in a study of cytomegalovirus exposure and HLA in healthy donors. Findings and limits, study-wide: A later analysis linked a missense DCLRE1C variant to TCR beta V- and J-gene trimming. A later analysis showed HLA-associated TCR beta chains outstripping equally common others in clonal expansion. The study put under 200 TCR beta chains on its list as cytomegalovirus-associated. In an earlier analysis, in around 590 donors, most V segments appeared productive either ~87% or ~30% of the time.

This clonotype was sampled from a woman aged 45-65 years in good health and CMV-seronegative. This sequence joins TRBV5-4 and TRBJ2-5; maybe TRBD1 (5 bases). Sequenced: PBMCs. The CDR3: CASSSSGKVETQYF. In DNA, the CDR3 is TGTGCCAGCAGCTCCTCAGGGAAGGTAGAGACCCAGTACTTC.